These T cell receptor beta chains were read from a single sample in a study of T cell responses to AZD1222 COVID-19 vaccine. This table comes from immunoSEQ multiplex PCR, and its TCRdb copy is limited to in-frame clones, with some not included. The sample lists about 55,000 clones; more than 75% were seen once. Specimen: peripheral blood, collected 28 days after the second AZD1222 dose. These receptors came from an adult who received the AZD1222 COVID-19 vaccine. The CDR3 runs from the conserved cysteine through the conserved F or W. The order of the fields is CDR3 DNA, CDR3 protein, J gene, D gene, V gene, clone size. D genes are given only for firm matches. A clone size is listed for some rows: how often the clone was seen (once, few, many), or a class if it is expanded.

TGTGCCAGCAGCCCTCAGCGGGGATGGACAGATACGCAGTATTTT CASSPQRGWTDTQYF TRBJ2-3 TRBD2 TRBV3-1/TRBV3-2 NA
TGTGCCAGCAGTGAATCCGGGGGAATAAATCAGCCCCAGCATTTT CASSESGGINQPQHF TRBJ1-5 NA TRBV2 NA
TGTGCCACCAGGGGTAACGCGTACACAGATACGCAGTATTTT CATRGNAYTDTQYF TRBJ2-3 NA TRBV24-1 NA
TGTGCCAGCAGCCGTCAACAGGGATCCGGCTACACCTTC CASSRQQGSGYTF TRBJ1-2 NA TRBV14 NA
TGTGCCAGCAGCTCACCTAACATGGGGAGCGGGAACTCCTACGAGCAGTACTTC CASSSPNMGSGNSYEQYF TRBJ2-7 TRBD2 TRBV7-2 NA
TGTGCCAGCTCACCACGGACAGGGGTCACCTACGAGCAGTACTTC CASSPRTGVTYEQYF TRBJ2-7 TRBD1 TRBV18 NA
TGTGCCACTCTACGGGACAGGGTGTATGGCTACACCTTC CATLRDRVYGYTF TRBJ1-2 TRBD1 TRBV19 NA
TGCGCCAGCAGCTTGGCAGAGGGGGGCTTGAGGGGCTACACCTTC CASSLAEGGLRGYTF TRBJ1-2 NA TRBV5-1 few
TGCAGCGTTCCTAGCGGGGGGCGGAATGAGCAGTTCTTC CSVPSGGRNEQFF TRBJ2-1 TRBD2 TRBV29-1 NA
TGTGCCAGCAGTCGACCGGGACCGACCGAAGATACGCAGTATTTT CASSRPGPTEDTQYF TRBJ2-3 NA TRBV28 few
TGTGCCAGCACCAACCTTGACACCCTTTTTAATTCACCCCTCCACTTT CASTNLDTLFNSPLHF TRBJ1-6 NA TRBV7-7 NA
TGTGCCAGCAGCTCGGGACTCTCGAGCTCTGGGGCCAACGTCCTGACTTTC CASSSGLSSSGANVLTF TRBJ2-6 NA TRBV5-8 NA
TGTGCCAGTAAGTCTTCCATGCAGGGGGCGTTCGCTGAAGCTTTCTTT CASKSSMQGAFAEAFF TRBJ1-1 TRBD1 TRBV19 NA
TGTGCCATCACTGGGACTAGCGGGGGGGCCTACAATGAGCAGTTCTTC CAITGTSGGAYNEQFF TRBJ2-1 TRBD2 TRBV10-3 NA
TGCGCCAGCAGCCAAGGCTCAGTCCAAGAGACCCAGTACTTC CASSQGSVQETQYF TRBJ2-5 NA TRBV4-1 NA
TGTGCCAGCAGTTACTCGAACCCGGCAGGCGGCTACACCTTC CASSYSNPAGGYTF TRBJ1-2 NA TRBV6-5 NA
TGTGCCAGTAGTATTGACACAACCGCCTCCTACGAGCAGTACTTC CASSIDTTASYEQYF TRBJ2-7 NA TRBV19 NA
TGTGCCAGCAGTTTATATAGCGGGAGGGTTCCTGAGCAGTTCTTC CASSLYSGRVPEQFF TRBJ2-1 TRBD2 TRBV27 NA
TGTGCCAGCAGCTTACCGGAGGGCAATGAGCAGTTCTTC CASSLPEGNEQFF TRBJ2-1 NA TRBV7-9 NA
TGTGCCAGTAGTAGGGGACAGGGATTCACCGGGGAGCTGTTTTTT CASSRGQGFTGELFF TRBJ2-2 TRBD1 TRBV19 NA
TGCAGTGCTAGTTCCCGGCAGGGGATCTCTGGAAACACCATATATTTT CSASSRQGISGNTIYF TRBJ1-3 NA TRBV20-1 NA
TGTGCCAGCAGTTACTCGAAAGGGTATGGCTACACCTTC CASSYSKGYGYTF TRBJ1-2 NA TRBV6-2/TRBV6-3 NA
TGTGCCAGCGTCAAGTCCGGGTCTGGAAACACCATATATTTT CASVKSGSGNTIYF TRBJ1-3 NA TRBV28 NA
TGTGCCAGCAGTCAAGGGGGGGGATTTATGGCCCAGTACTTC CASSQGGGFMAQYF TRBJ2-5 NA TRBV28 NA